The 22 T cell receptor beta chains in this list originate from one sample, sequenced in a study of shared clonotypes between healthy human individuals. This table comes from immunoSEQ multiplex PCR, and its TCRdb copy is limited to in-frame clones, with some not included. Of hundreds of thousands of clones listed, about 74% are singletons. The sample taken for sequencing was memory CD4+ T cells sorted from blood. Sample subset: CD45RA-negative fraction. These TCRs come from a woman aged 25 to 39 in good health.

Here the CDR3 DNA reads TGTGCCACCAGCCCACAGGCGGAGTACCAAGAGACCCAGTACTTC. Its protein product is CATSPQAEYQETQYF. V usage is TRBV15 and J usage is TRBJ2-5; a possible D gene is TRBD1 (5 bases). The germline V gene has CDR1 LNHNV and CDR2 YYDKDF (reference sequence). V lost 5 bases, J lost 0 bases, and 13 bases lay in between. The CDR3 loop spans 15 amino acids.

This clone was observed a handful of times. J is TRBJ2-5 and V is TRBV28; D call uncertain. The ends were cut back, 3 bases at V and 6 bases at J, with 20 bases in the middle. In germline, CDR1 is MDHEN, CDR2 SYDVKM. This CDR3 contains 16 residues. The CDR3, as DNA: TGTGCCAGCAGTTTCAGTTCGGCGGTCCTATCCCAGACCCAGTACTTC. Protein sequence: CASSFSSAVLSQTQYF.

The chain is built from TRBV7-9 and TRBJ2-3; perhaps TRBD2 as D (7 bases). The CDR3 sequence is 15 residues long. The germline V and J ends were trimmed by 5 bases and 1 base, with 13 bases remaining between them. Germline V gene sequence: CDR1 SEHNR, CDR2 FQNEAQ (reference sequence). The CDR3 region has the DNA TGTGCCAGCAGCCCCCCGGGGGGCCGCACAGATACGCAGTATTTT. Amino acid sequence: CASSPPGGRTDTQYF.

The CDR3 DNA reads as TGTGCCAGCTCACCGACAGCAACCAGCTCTGGAAACACCATATATTTT. Its translation is CASSPTATSSGNTIYF. The chain joins TRBV18 to TRBJ1-3; TRBD1 is a possible D gene (5 bases). The germline V gene has CDR1 KGHSH and CDR2 LQKENI. Trimming left V 3 bases short and J 0 bases short, with 12 bases between. CDR3 length: 16 amino acids. Variable domain in full (rest from reference TRBV18 and TRBJ1-3): NAGVMQNPRHLVRRRGQEARLRCSPMKGHSHVYWYRQLPEEGLKFMVYLQKENIIDESGMPKERFSAEFPKEGPSILRIQQVVRGDSAAYFCASSPTATSSGNTIYFGEGSWLTVV.

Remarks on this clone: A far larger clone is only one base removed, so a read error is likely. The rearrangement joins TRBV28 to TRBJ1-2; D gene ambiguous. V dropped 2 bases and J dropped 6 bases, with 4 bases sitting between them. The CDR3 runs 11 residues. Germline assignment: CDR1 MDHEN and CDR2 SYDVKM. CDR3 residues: CASSLGDGYTF. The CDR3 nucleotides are TGTGCCAGCAGTTTAGGGGATGGCTACACCTTC.

The CDR3 region has the DNA TGCAGCGTTGTTCACAGCAGAACAAGGGGGGAGACCCAGTACTTC. Translated, it gives CSVVHSRTRGETQYF. The chain joins TRBV29-1 to TRBJ2-5; D is perhaps TRBD1 (6 bases). V lost 4 bases and J lost 5, with 20 bases in between. The CDR3 is 15 amino acids. Germline-derived CDR1 and CDR2 are SQVTM and ANQGSEA.

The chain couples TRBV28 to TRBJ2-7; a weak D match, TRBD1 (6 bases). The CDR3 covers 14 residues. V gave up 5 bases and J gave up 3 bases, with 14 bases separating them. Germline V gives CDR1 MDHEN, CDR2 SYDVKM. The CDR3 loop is CASSARDTDYEQYF. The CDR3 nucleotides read TGTGCCAGCAGTGCCCGGGACACAGACTACGAGCAGTACTTC.

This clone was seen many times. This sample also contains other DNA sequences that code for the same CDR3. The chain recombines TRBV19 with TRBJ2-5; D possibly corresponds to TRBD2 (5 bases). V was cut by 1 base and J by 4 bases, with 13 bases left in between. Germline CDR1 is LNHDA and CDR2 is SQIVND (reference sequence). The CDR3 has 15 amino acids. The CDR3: CASSIVPGLGETQYF. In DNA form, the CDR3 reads TGTGCCAGTAGTATAGTACCGGGGTTAGGAGAGACCCAGTACTTC.

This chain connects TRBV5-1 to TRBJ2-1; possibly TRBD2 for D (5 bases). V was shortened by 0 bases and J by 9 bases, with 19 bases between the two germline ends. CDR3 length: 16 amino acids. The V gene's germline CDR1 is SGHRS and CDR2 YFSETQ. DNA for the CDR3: TGCGCCAGCAGCTTGGCCCCCGCGGAAAACAGCGGTGAGCAGTTCTTC. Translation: CASSLAPAENSGEQFF.

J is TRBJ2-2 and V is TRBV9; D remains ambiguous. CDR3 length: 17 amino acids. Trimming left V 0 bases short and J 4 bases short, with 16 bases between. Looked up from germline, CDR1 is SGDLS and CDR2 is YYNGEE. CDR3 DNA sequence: TGTGCCAGCAGCGTAGCTCCTTCTCCCTCGGGCACCGGGGAGCTGTTTTTT. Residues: CASSVAPSPSGTGELFF.

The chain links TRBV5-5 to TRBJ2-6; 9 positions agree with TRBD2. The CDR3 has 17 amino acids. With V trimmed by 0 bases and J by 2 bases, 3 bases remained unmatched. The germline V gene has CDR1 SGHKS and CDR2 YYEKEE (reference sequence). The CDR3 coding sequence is TGTGCCAGCAGCTTGGCGGTAGCGGGAGCTGGGGCCAACGTCCTGACTTTC. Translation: CASSLAVAGAGANVLTF.

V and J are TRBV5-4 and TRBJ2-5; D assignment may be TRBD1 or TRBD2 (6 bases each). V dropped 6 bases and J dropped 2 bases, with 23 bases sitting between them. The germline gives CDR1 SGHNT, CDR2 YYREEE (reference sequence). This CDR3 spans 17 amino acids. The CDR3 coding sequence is TGTGCCAGCACCGAACAACCGCCCAGGGGAGGACAAGAGACCCAGTACTTC. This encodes CASTEQPPRGGQETQYF.

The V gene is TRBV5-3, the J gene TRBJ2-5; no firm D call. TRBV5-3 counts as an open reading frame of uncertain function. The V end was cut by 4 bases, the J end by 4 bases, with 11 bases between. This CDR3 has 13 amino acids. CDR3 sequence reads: CARSTPVGETQYF. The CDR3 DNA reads TGTGCCAGAAGCACCCCGGTTGGAGAGACCCAGTACTTC.

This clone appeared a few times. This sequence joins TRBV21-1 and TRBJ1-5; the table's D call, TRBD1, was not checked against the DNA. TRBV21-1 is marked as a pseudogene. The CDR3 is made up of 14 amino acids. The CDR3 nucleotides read TGTGCCAGCAGCAACAGGCGTTTGGGTCAGCCCCAGCATTTT. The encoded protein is CASSNRRLGQPQHF.

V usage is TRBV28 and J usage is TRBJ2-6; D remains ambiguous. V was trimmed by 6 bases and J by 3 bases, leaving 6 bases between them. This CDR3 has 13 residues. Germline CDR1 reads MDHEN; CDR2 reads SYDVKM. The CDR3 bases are TGTGCCAGCAGAGTATTTGGGGCCAACGTCCTGACTTTC. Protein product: CASRVFGANVLTF.

The CDR3 DNA follows: TGTGCCAGCAGTTGGATTAGCGGGTCCCAAGAGACCCAGTACTTC. Residues: CASSWISGSQETQYF. The gene calls are TRBV28 and TRBJ2-5; 7 bases align to TRBD2. Per germline, CDR1 MDHEN and CDR2 SYDVKM. The length of the CDR3 is 15 residues. V was clipped by 4 bases and J by 1 base; unmatched bases: 6.

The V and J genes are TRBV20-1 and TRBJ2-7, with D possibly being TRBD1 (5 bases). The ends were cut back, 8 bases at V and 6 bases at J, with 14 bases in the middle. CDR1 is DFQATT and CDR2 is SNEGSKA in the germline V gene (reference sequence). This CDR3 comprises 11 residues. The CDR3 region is CSPNTGSEQYF. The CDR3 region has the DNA TGCAGTCCGAATACAGGTTCCGAGCAGTACTTC.

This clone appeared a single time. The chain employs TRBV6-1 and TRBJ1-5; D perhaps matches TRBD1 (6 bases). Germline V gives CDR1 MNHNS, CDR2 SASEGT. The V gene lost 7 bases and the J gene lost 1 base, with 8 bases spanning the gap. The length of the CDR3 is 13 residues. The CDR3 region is CASTGQSNQPQHF. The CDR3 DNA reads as TGTGCCAGCACAGGACAGAGCAATCAGCCCCAGCATTTT.

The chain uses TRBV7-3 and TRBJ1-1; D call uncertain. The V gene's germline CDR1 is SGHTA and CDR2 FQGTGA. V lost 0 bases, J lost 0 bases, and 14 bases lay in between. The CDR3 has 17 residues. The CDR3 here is CASSLTSGRYMNTEAFF. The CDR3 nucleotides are TGTGCCAGCAGCTTAACTTCTGGTCGTTACATGAACACTGAAGCTTTCTTT.

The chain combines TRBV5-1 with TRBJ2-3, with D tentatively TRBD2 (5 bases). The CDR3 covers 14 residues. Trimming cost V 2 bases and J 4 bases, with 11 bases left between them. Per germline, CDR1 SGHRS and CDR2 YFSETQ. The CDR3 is CASSLTAGPDTQYF. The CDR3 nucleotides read TGCGCCAGCAGCTTAACTGCGGGCCCAGATACGCAGTATTTT.

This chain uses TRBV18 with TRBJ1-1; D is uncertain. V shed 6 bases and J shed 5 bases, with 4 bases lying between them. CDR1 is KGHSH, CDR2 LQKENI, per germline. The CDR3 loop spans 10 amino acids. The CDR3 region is CASSGTEAFF. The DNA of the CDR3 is TGTGCCAGCTCGGGTACTGAAGCTTTCTTT.

CDR3 in DNA: TGTGCCAGCAGTCAGCCGCGGGAGGGCCCGAACGAGCAGTACTTC. The encoded protein is CASSQPREGPNEQYF. This chain connects TRBV28 to TRBJ2-7; TRBD2 matches 9 bases. CDR1 is MDHEN, CDR2 SYDVKM, per germline. The V segment lost 5 bases and the J segment 5 bases; nucleotides outside the gene matches: 10. This CDR3 comprises 15 residues.